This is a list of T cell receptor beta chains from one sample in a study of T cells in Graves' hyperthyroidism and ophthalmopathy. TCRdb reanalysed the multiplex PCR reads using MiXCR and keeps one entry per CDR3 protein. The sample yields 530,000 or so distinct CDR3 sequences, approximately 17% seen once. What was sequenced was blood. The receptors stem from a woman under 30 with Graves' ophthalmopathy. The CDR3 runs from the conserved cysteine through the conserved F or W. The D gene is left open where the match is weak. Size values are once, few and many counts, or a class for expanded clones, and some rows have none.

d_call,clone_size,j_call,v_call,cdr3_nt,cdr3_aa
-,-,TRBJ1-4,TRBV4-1,TGCGCCAGCAGCCAAGAGGGGAGACGGAGTGAAAAACTGTTTTTT,CASSQEGRRSEKLFF
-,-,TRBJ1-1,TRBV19,TGTGCCAGTAGTATGCCACCCGGTGACAGTTTGAACACTGAAGCTTTCTTT,CASSMPPGDSLNTEAFF
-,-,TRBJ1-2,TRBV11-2,TGTGCCAGCAGCGCTGCGGGGGGTAACTATGGCTACACCTTC,CASSAAGGNYGYTF
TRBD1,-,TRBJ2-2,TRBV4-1,TGCGCCAGCAGCCGCCTACAGGGGGCGCATACCGGGGAGCTGTTTTTT,CASSRLQGAHTGELFF
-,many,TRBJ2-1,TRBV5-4,TGTGCCAGCAGCTTAGGGCATAAATCCTACAATGAGCAGTTCTTC,CASSLGHKSYNEQFF
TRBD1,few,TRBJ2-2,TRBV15,TGTGCCACCAGAGCTACAGGGGCCAGGGAGCTGTTTTTT,CATRATGARELFF
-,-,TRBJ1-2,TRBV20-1,TGCAGTGCTAGAGATTTGGGCAGTTCCAACTATGGCTACACCTTC,CSARDLGSSNYGYTF
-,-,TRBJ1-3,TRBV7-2,TGTGCCAGCAGACTGGGTGGCGGAAACACCATATATTTT,CASRLGGGNTIYF
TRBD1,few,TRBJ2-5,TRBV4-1,TGCGCCAGCAGCGGAGGGACAGGGTTAGAGACCCAGTACTTC,CASSGGTGLETQYF
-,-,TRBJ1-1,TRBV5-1,TGCGCCAGCAGCCCCCAGGGAACCCTGAACACTGAAGCTTTCTTT,CASSPQGTLNTEAFF
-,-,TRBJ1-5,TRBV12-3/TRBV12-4,TGTGCCAGCAGTCTTCTCGAAGGAGAGCCCCAGCATTTT,CASSLLEGEPQHF
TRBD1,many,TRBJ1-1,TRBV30,TGTGCCTGGAGTGTCAGGGGGGGTGGAACTGAAGCTTTCTTT,CAWSVRGGGTEAFF
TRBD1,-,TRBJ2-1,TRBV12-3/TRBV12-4,TGTGCCAGCAGTTTTGGGGACAGCTACAATCAGCAGTTCTTC,CASSFGDSYNQQFF
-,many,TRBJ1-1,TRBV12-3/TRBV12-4,TGTGCCAGCAGTTTATCGAGGGAGTCGGAAGCCTTCTTT,CASSLSRESEAFF
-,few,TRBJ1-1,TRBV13,TGTGCCAGCAGCGTGGGACCCGGGGACACTGAAGCTTTCTTT,CASSVGPGDTEAFF
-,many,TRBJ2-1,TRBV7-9,TGTGCCAGCAGCTTGGCCGGCCATGAGCAGTTCTTC,CASSLAGHEQFF
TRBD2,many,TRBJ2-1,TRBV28,TGTGCCAGCAGTCCTCGCCTAGCGAGGGGAGGGAATGAGCAGTTCTTC,CASSPRLARGGNEQFF
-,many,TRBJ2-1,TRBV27,TGTGCCAGCAGTTTGGACGGAAACTCCTACAATGAGCAGTTCTTC,CASSLDGNSYNEQFF
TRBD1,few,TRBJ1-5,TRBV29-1,TGCAGCGTTGAAGAAGGGACAGGGGGCAATCAGCCCCAGCATTTT,CSVEEGTGGNQPQHF
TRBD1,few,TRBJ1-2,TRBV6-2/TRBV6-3,TGTGCCAGCAGTGAAGAGCAGGGGGCCTCAGGGGATGGCTACACCTTC,CASSEEQGASGDGYTF
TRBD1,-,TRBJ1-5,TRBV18,TGTGCCAGCTCACCGCGGGACAGCAATAGCAATCAGCCCCAGCATTTT,CASSPRDSNSNQPQHF
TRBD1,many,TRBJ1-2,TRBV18,TGTGCCAGCTCACCCCGACAGGGTCAGAGCTACACCTTC,CASSPRQGQSYTF
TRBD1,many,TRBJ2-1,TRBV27,TGTGCCAGCGGACAGGGAGAGGGCAATGAGCAGTTCTTC,CASGQGEGNEQFF
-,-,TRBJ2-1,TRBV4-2,TGTGCCAGCAGCCAAGTCGACTCACAGGGGCAGTTCTTC,CASSQVDSQGQFF
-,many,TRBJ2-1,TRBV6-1,TGTGCCAGCCTCTTATCCCCTAGGGACCCGCGTCATGGTGAGCAGTTCTTC,CASLLSPRDPRHGEQFF
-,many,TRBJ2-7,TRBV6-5,TGTGCCAGCAGTTACGGACGGCAAGGAGGCGAGCAGTACTTC,CASSYGRQGGEQYF
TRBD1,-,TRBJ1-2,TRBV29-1,TGCAGCGTTAACGACAGGGAGGCTGGCTACACCTTC,CSVNDREAGYTF
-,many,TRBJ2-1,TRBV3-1,TGTGCCAGCAGCCCCCTTAGGAGCCCCTCCTACAATGAGCAGTTCTTC,CASSPLRSPSYNEQFF
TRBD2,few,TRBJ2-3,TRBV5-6,TGTGCCAGCAGCTTCGCTGGTCTAGCGGGAGGCCTTAGCACAGATACGCAGTATTTT,CASSFAGLAGGLSTDTQYF
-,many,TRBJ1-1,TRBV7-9,TGTGCCAGCAGCTTAGGGGTGGAGGGGAACACTGAAGCTTTCTTT,CASSLGVEGNTEAFF
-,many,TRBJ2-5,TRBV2,TGTGCCAGTGGTGTGGAGACCCAGTACTTC,CASGVETQYF
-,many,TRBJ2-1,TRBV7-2,TGTGCCAGCAGTCTTGTTAGAGGGGGGACGGGAGGATACAATGAGCAGTTCTTC,CASSLVRGGTGGYNEQFF
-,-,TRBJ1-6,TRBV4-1,TGCGCCAGCAGCCAAGACCAGGGAGGCTATAATTCACCCCTCCACTTT,CASSQDQGGYNSPLHF
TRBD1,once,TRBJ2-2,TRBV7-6,TGTGCCAGCACTCGGACAGGTCCTTACACCGGGGAGCTGTTTTTT,CASTRTGPYTGELFF
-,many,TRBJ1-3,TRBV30,TGTGCCTGGAGTGTAGGGACCGAAGGAAACACCATATATTTT,CAWSVGTEGNTIYF
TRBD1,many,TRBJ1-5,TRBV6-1,TGTGCCAGCACCCCCTGGGACAGGCCGTATAGCAATCAGCCCCAGCATTTT,CASTPWDRPYSNQPQHF
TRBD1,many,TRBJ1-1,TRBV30,TGTGCCTGGAGAGGGGACAGTCTCACTGAAGCTTTCTTT,CAWRGDSLTEAFF
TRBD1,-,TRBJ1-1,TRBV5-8,TGTGCCAGCAGCTCGACAGGGGGCTTCGCTGAAGCTTTCTTT,CASSSTGGFAEAFF
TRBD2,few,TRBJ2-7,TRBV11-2,TGTGCCAGCTCACTCGACGCGGGACTAGCGGGAACCTACGAGCAGTACTTC,CASSLDAGLAGTYEQYF
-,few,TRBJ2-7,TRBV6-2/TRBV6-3,TGTGCCAGCACCAACGAAGACAGGCTTGACAGTTACGAGCAGTACTTC,CASTNEDRLDSYEQYF
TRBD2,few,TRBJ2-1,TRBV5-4,TGTGCCAGCAGCCCGAGAGGGACTAGCGGGAGGGCCAGCGAGCAGTTCTTC,CASSPRGTSGRASEQFF
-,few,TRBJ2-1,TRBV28,TGTGCCAGCGGACGGGAAAGCTCCTACAATGAGCAGTTCTTC,CASGRESSYNEQFF
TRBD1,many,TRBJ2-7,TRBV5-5,TGTGCCAGCAGCTTGATGGGGACAGGTACCTACGAGCAGTACTTC,CASSLMGTGTYEQYF
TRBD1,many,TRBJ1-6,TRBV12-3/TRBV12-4,TGTGCCAGCAGTTTGGACAGGAGCTCCTATAATTCACCCCTCCACTTT,CASSLDRSSYNSPLHF
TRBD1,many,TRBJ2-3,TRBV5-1,TGCGCCAGCAGCTTCGGGACAGGGAGAGATACGCAGTATTTT,CASSFGTGRDTQYF
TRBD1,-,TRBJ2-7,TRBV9,TGTGCCAGCAGCCCGGGACAGGGGTCCCTCGAGCAGTACTTC,CASSPGQGSLEQYF
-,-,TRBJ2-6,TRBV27,TGTGCCAGCAGTTTCTTGCGGCTAAGCTCTGGGGCCAACGTCCTGACTTTC,CASSFLRLSSGANVLTF
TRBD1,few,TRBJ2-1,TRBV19,TGTGCCAGTAGTATTTTGACAGGGGGGAATGAGCAGTTCTTC,CASSILTGGNEQFF
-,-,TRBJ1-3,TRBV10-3,TGTGCCATCAGTGAGAGAAATTCTGGAAACACCATATATTTT,CAISERNSGNTIYF
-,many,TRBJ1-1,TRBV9,TGTGCCAGCAGCGTAGGACGGACCACTGAAGCTTTCTTT,CASSVGRTTEAFF